This T cell receptor beta chain originates from a study of early T cells in non-severe SARS-CoV-2 infection. The study's findings and limits: VDJdb matching, biased toward anti-spike CD8 responses, missed private and CD4 specificities.

This clonotype was recorded many times. The antigen is unknown. A single record per CDR3 protein comes from TCRdb applying MiXCR to the 5' RACE reads. The sample holds about 35,000 distinct CDR3 sequences, less than 7% seen once. From germline, CDR1 is LNHDA and CDR2 SQIVND (reference sequence). The trim removed 6 bases at V and 0 bases at J, leaving 10 bases unmatched. The CDR3 has 17 residues. The sequenced sample was whole blood, obtained at baseline. The TCR was taken from an adult who was a healthcare worker with PCR-confirmed SARS-CoV-2 infection or an uninfected control (not recorded which). This rearrangement joins TRBV19 to TRBJ1-2, with 10 positions matching TRBD1. The CDR3 is CASSSRDRGRANYGYTF. The CDR3 DNA sequence: TGTGCCAGTAGCTCCCGGGACAGGGGTCGGGCTAACTATGGCTACACCTTC.